This T cell receptor beta chain was profiled in a study of T cell responses to AZD1222 COVID-19 vaccine (dated by TCRdb to the early 2020s). Background for the entire study: AZD1222 recipients given second doses at about 4 weeks or at about 12 weeks were pooled, since spike-specific TCR depth and breadth were not found to differ between the two schedules. A total of 233 trial participants underwent TCR sequencing, of whom some 210 received two doses of AZD1222 and around 26 received two doses of the MenACWY control vaccine. Trial participants were enrolled by age into subgroups of 18-55, 56-69 and 70-plus years, and 148, 28 and 57 TCR-sequenced participants, respectively, were included in these subgroups.

The CDR3 holds 16 amino acids from the cysteine to the phenylalanine. CDR3 DNA only is kept here, 48 bases in frame from base 1. V gives up 1 base and J gives up 4 bases, and the segment between their germline ends measures 15 bases. CDR1 MNHEY and CDR2 SMNVEV were looked up in the germline V gene (reference sequence). The CDR3 regions of human TCRbeta chains were subjected to immunosequencing. In the authors' own workflow: Repertoire TCRs were checked for matches against a reference library of SARS-CoV-2-specific TCRs that had been generated using the MIRA antigen-specificity platform. Breadth was defined as the fraction of unique TCRs that were SARS-CoV-2-associated, and depth was defined as the fraction of total T cells that were SARS-CoV-2-associated. Using the MIRA data, each spike-specific TCR was mapped to the spike region that the TCR reacts to and placed in a CD4 or CD8 class. Log10-transformed breadth and depth values were compared by one-way ANOVA with Sidak's multiple comparisons tests. Here the immuneACCESS table is served through TCRdb, limited to in-frame sequences with V and J called. Missing clones are a known gap in these copies; in checked studies unresolved V genes cover under half, and the rest lacks a known reason. Clone size and V and J calls were adopted from that table, with D and trimming inferred from the DNA. For this sample the table gives around 100,000 clones, of which 92% were detected only once. Approximately 1.2% of the sample lies in the top ten.

This sample's time point label indicates: baseline before first vaccination. Vaccinee samples were obtained from the UK trials COV001 and COV002, which included a single-blind randomized controlled phase 2/3 trial of AZD1222 (ChAdOx1 nCoV-19) in healthy adults. Trial participant PBMC samples were collected at day 0 and day 28 after the second dose for TCRbeta chain sequencing. The table lists this clone with a count of one. No cognate antigen has been identified for it. Base qualities are not recorded, but no much larger clone differs from it by a single base. General study outcomes and caveats: Nearly half of unique spike-specific TCRs reportedly recognized epitopes outside regions mutated in the B.1.351 and B.1.1.7 variants. Only a handful of AZD1222 recipients were SARS-CoV-2 seropositive at baseline, limiting conclusions about previously exposed vaccinees. Most participants were white British and females outnumbered males, and the authors suggested that clonal diversity may have been underestimated. After two AZD1222 doses, both the breadth and the depth of spike-specific TCRs were significantly higher than at day 0 and than in MenACWY recipients. No day 14 peak-response samples were available, so repertoires were characterized only after the peak T cell response. The 56-69-year group was small, and its depth increase did not reach significance, likely because of low power. The vaccine-associated CD4 TCRs covered the entire spike protein, and the dominant responses fell in regions 160-218 and 743-854.

The input for sequencing was peripheral blood, taken on day 0 of AZD1222 vaccination. This TCR was sampled from an adult in good health. The sequence joins TRBV27 to TRBJ2-3, with no confidently assigned D gene. The CDR3 sequence is CASSLYPPRPSDTQYF. Read as DNA, the sequence is TGTGCCAGCAGTTTATACCCCCCTCGACCCTCAGATACGCAGTATTTT.